This T cell receptor beta chain was recovered during a study of technical replicates of blood from a few donors listed by TCRdb under 2017. The protocol used for the library was the immunoSEQ multiplex PCR assay. The table was pulled from immuneACCESS by TCRdb, which kept in-frame rearrangements only. Such tables lose some clones; where checked, under half of the loss comes from unresolved V genes, and the rest has no known cause. A total of about 74,000 clones appear in this sample, approximately 95% of them only once. The ten top clones hold 0.25% of the sample. In regard to this clone: The target of this receptor is not known. No base qualities exist here, and no much larger clone lies one base off it.

CDR1 is given as SGHVS and CDR2 as FNYEAQ, both from the germline V gene. Here V drops 1 base and J drops 0 bases, and the junction holds 3 bases not matched to any gene. There are 16 amino acids in the CDR3, from cysteine to phenylalanine inclusive. Only the CDR3 DNA is retained, 48 bases long and in frame from the first base. The chain is made from TRBV7-6 and TRBJ2-1, with TRBD1 identical over 7 junction bases. The specimen sequenced was T cells isolated from PBMCs. The source is a human donor in good health. The nucleotides read TGTGCCAGCAGCTTAGAGGACAGGACCTCCTACAATGAGCAGTTCTTC. Translated, it reads CASSLEDRTSYNEQFF.